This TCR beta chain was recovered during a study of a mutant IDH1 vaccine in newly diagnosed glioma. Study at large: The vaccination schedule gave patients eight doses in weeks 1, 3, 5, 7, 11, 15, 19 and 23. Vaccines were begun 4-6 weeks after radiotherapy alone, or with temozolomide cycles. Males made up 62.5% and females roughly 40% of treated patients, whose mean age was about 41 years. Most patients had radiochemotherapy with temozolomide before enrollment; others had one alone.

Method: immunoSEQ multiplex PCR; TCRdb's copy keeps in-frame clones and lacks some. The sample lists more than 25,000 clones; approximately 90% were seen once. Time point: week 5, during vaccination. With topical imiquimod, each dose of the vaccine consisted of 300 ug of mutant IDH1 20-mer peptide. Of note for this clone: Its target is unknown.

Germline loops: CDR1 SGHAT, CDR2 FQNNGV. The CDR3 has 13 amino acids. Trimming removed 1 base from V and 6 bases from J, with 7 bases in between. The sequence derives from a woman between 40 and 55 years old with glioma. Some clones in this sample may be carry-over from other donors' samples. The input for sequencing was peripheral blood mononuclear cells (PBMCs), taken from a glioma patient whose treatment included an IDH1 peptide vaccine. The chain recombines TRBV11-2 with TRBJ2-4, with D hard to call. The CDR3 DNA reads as TGTGCCAGCAGCTTAGGGTCAGCAAACATTCAGTACTTC. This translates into CASSLGSANIQYF.